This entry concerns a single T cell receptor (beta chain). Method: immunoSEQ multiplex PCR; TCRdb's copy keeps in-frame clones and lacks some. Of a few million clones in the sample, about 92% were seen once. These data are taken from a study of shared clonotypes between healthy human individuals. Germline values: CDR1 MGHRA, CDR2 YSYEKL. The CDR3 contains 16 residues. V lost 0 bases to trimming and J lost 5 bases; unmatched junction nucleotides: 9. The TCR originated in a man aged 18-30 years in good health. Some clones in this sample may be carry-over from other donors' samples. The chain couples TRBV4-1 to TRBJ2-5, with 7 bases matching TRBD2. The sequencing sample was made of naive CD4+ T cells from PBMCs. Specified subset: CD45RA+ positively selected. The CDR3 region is CASSQDGGRARETQYF. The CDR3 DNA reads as TGCGCCAGCAGCCAAGATGGAGGGAGGGCCAGGGAGACCCAGTACTTC.